The source of this T cell receptor beta chain is a study of T cell responses to AZD1222 COVID-19 vaccine. General study results and limits: Seropositive AZD1222 recipients at baseline numbered only five or six. Regions left unmutated in variants are reportedly the target of nearly half of spike-specific TCRs. The study sampled repertoires only after the peak T cell response. Across spike, vaccine-associated CD4 TCRs were found, dominant at 160-218 and 743-854.

Using immunoSEQ multiplex PCR, the repertoire was profiled, and TCRdb retains in-frame clones only, with some absent. The table lists approximately 160,000 clones, 91% of them singletons. J gave up 0 bases and V 0 bases, and 8 bases lay outside the gene matches. This CDR3 contains 18 residues. CDR1 and CDR2 from the germline V gene are ENHRY and SYGVKD. Details on this clone: Its specificity is not known.

The chain uses TRBV10-3 and TRBJ2-1, with 7 bases fitting TRBD2. The sample in question was peripheral blood, obtained on day 0 of AZD1222 vaccination. The sequence derives from an adult in good health. In DNA form, the CDR3 reads TGTGCCATCAGTGAGTCGTTGGGACTACCGAGCTCCTACAATGAGCAGTTCTTC. Translated: CAISESLGLPSSYNEQFF.